Sequencing of this T cell receptor beta chain was carried out in a study of Ad26.COV2.S vaccination and SARS-CoV-2 variants. Described treatment: approximately 18 received Ad26.COV2.S at low or high dose, single or two shots; 5 received placebo; per-sample allocation not given. Sampling occurred on day 63 after the first vaccine or placebo injection. Data came from immunoSEQ multiplex PCR; TCRdb stores just in-frame clones and leaves some out. The sample contains approximately 240,000 clones, over 75% of which appear only once. Trimming at V came to 5 bases and at J to 3 bases, leaving 8 bases not matched to a gene. The CDR3 runs to 15 residues. The V gene's germline CDR1 is SGHTA and CDR2 FQGNSA.

This receptor was obtained from a person aged 18-65 years who received the Ad26.COV2.S COVID-19 vaccine or a placebo. The sample was peripheral blood, taken in a trial of Ad26.COV2.S vaccine versus placebo. The rearrangement joins TRBV7-2 to TRBJ1-1; 8 bases are shared with TRBD1. In DNA, the CDR3 is TGTGCCAGCAGCGCCAGACAGGGGATGGACACTGAAGCTTTCTTT. Amino acid sequence: CASSARQGMDTEAFF.